The entry below describes one T cell receptor beta chain. Antigen: not known. Time point: after neoadjuvant nivolumab, at surgical resection. Patients were newly diagnosed with stage II-IVA oral cavity squamous cell carcinoma without prior systemic or radiation treatment. Cohort: HPV-negative, locally advanced oral cavity squamous cell carcinoma patients. The sample belongs to a study of neoadjuvant anti-PD-1 for oral cavity cancer. Study as a whole: Patients without progression got a fourth dose around day 43. Whole-study findings and limits: With three patients per group, TCR findings need larger cohorts.

Data came from immunoSEQ multiplex PCR; TCRdb stores just in-frame clones and leaves some out. This table holds more than 11,000 clones, about 74% found once. The source material was PBMCs, sampled after nivolumab (anti-PD-1) treatment. The clonotype comes from a person aged 35-79 years with oral cavity squamous cell carcinoma.

CDR3 amino acids: CASSLPDTLTGELFF. CDR3 DNA: TGTGCCAGCAGCTTACCGGACACGCTCACCGGGGAGCTGTTTTTT. The gene calls are TRBV7-6 and TRBJ2-2; a possible D gene is TRBD1 (5 bases). Germline lookup yields CDR1 SGHVS and CDR2 FNYEAQ. The CDR3 has 15 residues. V was shortened by 2 bases and J by 4 bases, with 11 bases between the two germline ends.